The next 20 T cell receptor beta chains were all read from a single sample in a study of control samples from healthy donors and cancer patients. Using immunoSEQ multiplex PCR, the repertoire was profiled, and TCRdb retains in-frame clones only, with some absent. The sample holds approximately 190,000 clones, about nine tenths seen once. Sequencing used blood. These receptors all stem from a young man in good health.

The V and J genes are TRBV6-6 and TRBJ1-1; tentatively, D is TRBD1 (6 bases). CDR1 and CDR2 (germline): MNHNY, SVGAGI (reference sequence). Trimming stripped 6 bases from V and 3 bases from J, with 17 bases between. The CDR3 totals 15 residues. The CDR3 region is CASSDTGSGYTEAFF. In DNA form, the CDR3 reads TGTGCCAGCAGCGATACAGGGTCCGGGTACACTGAAGCTTTCTTT.

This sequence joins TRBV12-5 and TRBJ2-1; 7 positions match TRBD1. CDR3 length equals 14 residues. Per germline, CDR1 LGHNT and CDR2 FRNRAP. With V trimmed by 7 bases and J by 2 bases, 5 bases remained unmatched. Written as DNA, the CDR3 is TGTGCTAGTGTCCCTGGACAGGCCTACAATGAGCAGTTCTTC. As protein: CASVPGQAYNEQFF.

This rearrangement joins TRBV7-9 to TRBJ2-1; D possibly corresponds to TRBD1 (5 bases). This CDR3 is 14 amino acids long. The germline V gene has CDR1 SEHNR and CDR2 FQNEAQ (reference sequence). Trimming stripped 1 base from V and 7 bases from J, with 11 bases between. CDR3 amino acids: CASSLDARTNEQFF. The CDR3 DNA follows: TGTGCCAGCAGCTTAGATGCAAGGACAAATGAGCAGTTCTTC.

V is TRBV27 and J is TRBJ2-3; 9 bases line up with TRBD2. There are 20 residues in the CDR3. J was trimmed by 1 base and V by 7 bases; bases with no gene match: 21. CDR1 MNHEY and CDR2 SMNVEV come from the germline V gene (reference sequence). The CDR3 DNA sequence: TGTGCCAGCAAAAGAATTCGTGCGGGGGGGCTTAGTGTCGGCACAGATACGCAGTATTTT. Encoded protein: CASKRIRAGGLSVGTDTQYF.

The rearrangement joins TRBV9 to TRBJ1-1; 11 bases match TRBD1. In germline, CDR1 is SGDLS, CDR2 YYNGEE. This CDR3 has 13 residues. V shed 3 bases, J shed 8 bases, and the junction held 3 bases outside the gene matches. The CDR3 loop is CASSGRTGGEAFF. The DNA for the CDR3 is TGTGCCAGCAGCGGGAGGACAGGGGGCGAAGCTTTCTTT.

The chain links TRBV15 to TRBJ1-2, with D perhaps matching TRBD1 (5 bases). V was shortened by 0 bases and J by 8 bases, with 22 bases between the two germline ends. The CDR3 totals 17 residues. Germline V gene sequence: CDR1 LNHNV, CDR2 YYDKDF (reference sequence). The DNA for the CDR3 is TGTGCCACCAGCAGAGATTCCACGCAGGGAAAGTATTACGGCTACACCTTC. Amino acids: CATSRDSTQGKYYGYTF.

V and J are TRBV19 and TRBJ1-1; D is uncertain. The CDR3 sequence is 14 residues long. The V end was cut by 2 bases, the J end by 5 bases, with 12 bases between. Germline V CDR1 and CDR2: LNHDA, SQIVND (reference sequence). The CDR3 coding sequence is TGTGCCAGTAGTATATCGGAGTGGGGTACTGAAGCTTTCTTT. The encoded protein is CASSISEWGTEAFF.

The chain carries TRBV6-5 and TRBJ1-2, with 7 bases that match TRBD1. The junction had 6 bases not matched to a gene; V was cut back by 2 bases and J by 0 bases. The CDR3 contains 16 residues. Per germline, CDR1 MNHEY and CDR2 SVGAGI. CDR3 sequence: CASSYGSGTANYGYTF. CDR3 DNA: TGTGCCAGCAGTTACGGTTCCGGGACAGCTAACTATGGCTACACCTTC.

This chain's CDR3 is CASSQDQGQGYGYTF. CDR3 nucleotides: TGCGCCAGCAGCCAAGATCAAGGACAGGGGTATGGCTACACCTTC. The rearrangement uses TRBV4-1 and TRBJ1-2, with 9 bases aligning to TRBD1. CDR3 length: 15 residues. Germline V gene lookup returns CDR1 MGHRA and CDR2 YSYEKL. Trimming took 0 bases from V and 5 from J; bases not matched to a gene: 4.

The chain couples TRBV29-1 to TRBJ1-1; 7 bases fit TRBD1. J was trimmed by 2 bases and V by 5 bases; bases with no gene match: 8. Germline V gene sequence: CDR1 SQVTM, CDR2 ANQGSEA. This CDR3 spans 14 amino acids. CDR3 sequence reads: CSVRPRQGNTEAFF. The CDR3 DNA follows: TGCAGCGTTCGACCCCGACAGGGAAACACTGAAGCTTTCTTT.

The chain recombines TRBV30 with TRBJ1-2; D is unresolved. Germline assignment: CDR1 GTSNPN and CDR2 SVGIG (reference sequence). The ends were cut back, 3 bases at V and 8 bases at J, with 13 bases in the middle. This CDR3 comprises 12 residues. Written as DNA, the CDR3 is TGTGCCTGGAGGGGTATGGCAGGCGGCTACACCTTC. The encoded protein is CAWRGMAGGYTF.

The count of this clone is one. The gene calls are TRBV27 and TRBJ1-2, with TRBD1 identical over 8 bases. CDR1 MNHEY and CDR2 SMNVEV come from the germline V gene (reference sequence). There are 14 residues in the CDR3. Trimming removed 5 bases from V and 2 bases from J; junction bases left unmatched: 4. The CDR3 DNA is TGTGCCAGCAGTCGCCGGGACAGGAACTATGGCTACACCTTC. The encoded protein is CASSRRDRNYGYTF.

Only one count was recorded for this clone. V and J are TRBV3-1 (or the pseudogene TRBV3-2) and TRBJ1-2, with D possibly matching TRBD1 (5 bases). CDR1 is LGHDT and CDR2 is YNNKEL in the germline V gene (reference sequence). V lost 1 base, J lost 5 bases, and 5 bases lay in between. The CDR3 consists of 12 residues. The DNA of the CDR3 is TGTGCCAGCAGCCAAGCAGGGTATGGCTACACCTTC. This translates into CASSQAGYGYTF.

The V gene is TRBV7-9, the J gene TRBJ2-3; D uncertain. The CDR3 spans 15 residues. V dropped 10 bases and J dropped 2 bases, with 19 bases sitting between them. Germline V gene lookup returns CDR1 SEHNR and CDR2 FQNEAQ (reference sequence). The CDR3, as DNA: TGTGCCACCAAGCCGGGCCGTTCCCTCACAGATACGCAGTATTTT. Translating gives CATKPGRSLTDTQYF.

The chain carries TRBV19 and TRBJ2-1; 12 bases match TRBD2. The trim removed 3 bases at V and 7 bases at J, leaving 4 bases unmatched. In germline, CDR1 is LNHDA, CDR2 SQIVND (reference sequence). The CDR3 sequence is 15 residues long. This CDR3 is CASSISLAGGNEQFF. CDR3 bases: TGTGCCAGTAGTATTAGTCTAGCGGGGGGGAATGAGCAGTTCTTC.

CDR3 bases: TGTGCCAGCAGCCCCTCAACACCCATTGAGCAGTTCTTC. Translation: CASSPSTPIEQFF. The rearrangement joins TRBV3-1 (or the pseudogene TRBV3-2) to TRBJ2-1; D is unclear. Trimming removed 4 bases at V and 9 bases at J, with 13 bases between. The CDR3 is 13 residues long. Looked up from germline, CDR1 is LGHDT and CDR2 is YNNKEL (reference sequence).

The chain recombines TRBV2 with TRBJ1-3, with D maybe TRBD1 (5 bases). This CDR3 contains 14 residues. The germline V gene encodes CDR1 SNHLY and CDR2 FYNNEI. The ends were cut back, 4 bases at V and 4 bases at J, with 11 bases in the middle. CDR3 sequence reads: CASSAGTAGNTIYF. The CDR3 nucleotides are TGTGCCAGCAGTGCTGGGACCGCCGGAAACACCATATATTTT. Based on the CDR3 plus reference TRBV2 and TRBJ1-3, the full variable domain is EPEVTQTPSHQVTQMGQEVILRCVPISNHLYFYWYRQILGQKVEFLVSFYNNEISEKSEIFDDQFSVERPDGSNFTLKIRSTKLEDSAMYFCASSAGTAGNTIYFGEGSWLTVV.

The CDR3 sequence: CASSRSGQGSGNTIYF. The CDR3, as DNA: TGTGCCAGTTCCCGCTCGGGACAGGGCTCTGGAAACACCATATATTTT. This chain links TRBV19 with TRBJ1-3; 9 bases map to TRBD1. The CDR3 contains 16 residues. CDR1 is LNHDA, CDR2 SQIVND, per germline (reference sequence). V was clipped by 8 bases and J by 0 bases; unmatched bases: 8.

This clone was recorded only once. The CDR3 DNA is TGTGCCAGCTCACCCCCGGTGGTCACCGCCTACGAGCAGTACTTC. This gives the protein CASSPPVVTAYEQYF. V gene TRBV18 combines with J gene TRBJ2-7; D ambiguous. The CDR3 is 15 residues long. V was clipped by 3 bases and J by 2 bases, with 14 bases between them. CDR1 is KGHSH and CDR2 is LQKENI in the germline V gene. Supplemented by reference TRBV18 and TRBJ2-7, the full variable domain reads NAGVMQNPRHLVRRRGQEARLRCSPMKGHSHVYWYRQLPEEGLKFMVYLQKENIIDESGMPKERFSAEFPKEGPSILRIQQVVRGDSAAYFCASSPPVVTAYEQYFGPGTRLTVT.

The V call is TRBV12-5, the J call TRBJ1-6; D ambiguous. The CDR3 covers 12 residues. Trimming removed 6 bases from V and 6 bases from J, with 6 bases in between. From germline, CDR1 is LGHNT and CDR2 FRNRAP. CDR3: CASGKANSPLHF. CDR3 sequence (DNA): TGTGCTAGTGGCAAAGCTAATTCACCCCTCCACTTT.